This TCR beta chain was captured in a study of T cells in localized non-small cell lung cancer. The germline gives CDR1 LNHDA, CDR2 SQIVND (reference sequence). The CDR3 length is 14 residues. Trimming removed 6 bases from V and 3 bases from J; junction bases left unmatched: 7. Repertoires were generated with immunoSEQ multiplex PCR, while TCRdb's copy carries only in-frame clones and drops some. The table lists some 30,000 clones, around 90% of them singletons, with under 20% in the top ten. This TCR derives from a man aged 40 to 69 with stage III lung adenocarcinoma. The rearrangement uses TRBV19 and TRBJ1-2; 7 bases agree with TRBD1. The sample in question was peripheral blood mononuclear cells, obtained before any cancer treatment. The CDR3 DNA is TGTGCCAGTAGCACAGGGGATTGGGACTATGGCTACACCTTC. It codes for CASSTGDWDYGYTF.